This TCR beta chain derives from a study of Ad26.COV2.S vaccination and SARS-CoV-2 variants (TCRdb year 2021). Context from the whole study: Donors in the vaccine arm were drawn from COV1001, a phase I-IIa trial of Ad26.COV2.S in healthy adults that was multicentre, randomized, double-blind and placebo-controlled. Ad26.COV2.S was administered intramuscularly at a dose of 5x10^10 or 1x10^11 viral particles, either as one shot or as two shots given 56 days apart. Investigators remained blinded to trial group allocation during experiments and outcome assessment. TCRbeta repertoire sequencing served as the tool for gauging how specific and how broad the SARS-CoV-2-reactive T cell receptors were following Ad26.COV2.S vaccination. A total of approximately 32 samples were included in the TCR-sequenced set, comprising 19 Ad26.COV2.S vaccine recipients, 5 placebo recipients and 8 SARS-CoV-2 convalescent individuals. Trial participants were randomized into five groups of five, in which low-dose or high-dose Ad26.COV2.S was given once or twice, or placebo was given on both occasions.

The immunoSEQ Assay was the method used to sequence TCRbeta CDR3 regions. After extraction, genomic DNA underwent amplification by bias-controlled multiplex PCR, followed by high-throughput sequencing. Turning to the authors' computational methods: Collapsing and filtering of sequences were performed to quantify the absolute abundance of each unique TCRbeta CDR3 region. T cell fraction was estimated by normalizing TCRbeta template counts to usable DNA, with usable DNA measured through amplification of reference genes found in all nucleated cells. Repertoire TCRs were annotated as SARS-CoV-2-specific by exact matching of V gene, CDR3 amino acid sequence and J gene to a known reactive TCR set. The reference SARS-CoV-2 TCR set was derived from MIRA and filtered for enrichment in COVID-19-positive ImmuneCODE repertoires, a step that removed public or cross-reactive TCRs. Drawing on the MIRA antigens, annotated TCRs were analysed further at the level of specific ORF or position within ORF. Breadth was defined as the number of annotated unique rearrangements divided by the total number of unique productive rearrangements, and depth was defined as the summed frequency of the annotated unique rearrangements. TCR breadth was compared between groups using two-sided Wilcoxon rank-sum tests. Imported from immuneACCESS, the table was reduced by TCRdb to in-frame sequences with V and J called. These copies leave out some clones; in studies compared against another copy, an unresolved V gene accounts for under half, and the cause of the remainder is not known. V, J and clone size are those of that table, while D and trimming were read from the DNA. The sample profile shows 440,000 or so clones; roughly nine tenths of them were found once. The ten largest clones take up 1.7% of the sample.

What the work shows at the level of the full study, not this receptor alone: Substantial breadth of spike-specific CD8+ and CD4+ T cell responses was reported after vaccination. Higher spike-specific TCR breadth was observed in Ad26.COV2.S recipients than in placebo recipients (P = 0.0014). The study lacked the statistical power to compare responses across vaccine doses or regimens. Non-spike TCR breadth was comparable between vaccine and placebo recipients, consistent with the vaccine containing only spike. It was noted by the authors that total T cell responses may have been underestimated by the TCR breadth and depth analyses.

The treatment or condition label, as the study defines it: roughly 19 received Ad26.COV2.S at low or high dose, single or two shots; five or six received placebo; per-sample allocation not given. Repertoires of vaccine and placebo recipients were sequenced from samples taken on day 63 after the first injection. Cohort 1b enrolled roughly 25 adults aged 18-55 years at a single site in Boston, USA, between 29 July and 7 August 2020. Ad26.COV2.S consisted of a replication-incompetent adenovirus type 26 vector by which a prefusion-stabilized SARS-CoV-2 spike protein from the original Wuhan strain was expressed. As concerns this clone: It has no known antigen specificity. Base qualities are not at hand, and no much larger clone is one base apart.

This sequence originates from a person aged 18-60 years who received the Ad26.COV2.S COVID-19 vaccine or a placebo. Source: peripheral blood, taken in a trial of Ad26.COV2.S vaccine versus placebo.

Here the CDR3 is given as CASSTSSTGGQFF. The sequence in DNA is TGTGCCAGCAGTACGTCTAGCACGGGGGGGCAGTTCTTC. The chain employs TRBV28 and TRBJ2-1, with TRBD2 identical over 7 junction bases. Sequences MDHEN (CDR1) and SYDVKM (CDR2) are obtained from the germline V gene. The CDR3, from cysteine to phenylalanine, totals 13 residues. The read is trimmed to its CDR3 DNA, 39 bases read in frame from base 1. V lost 5 bases and J lost 12 bases, and the count of bases not matched to a germline gene is 10.